Listed below are T cell receptor beta chains from one sample, sequenced in a study of lymphopenia after photon versus proton radiotherapy. Clones were sequenced by immunoSEQ multiplex PCR, and TCRdb holds only the in-frame ones, with some missing. The table includes roughly 30,000 clones, 87% detected once. Sequencing was performed on peripheral blood, taken from a patient treated with proton-based radiotherapy. The receptor set was obtained from a woman aged 55-75 years with cholangiocarcinoma. Some clones in this sample may be carry-over from other donors' samples. Each CDR3 is given with its conserved first and last residue. A D gene is named only where the DNA matches it firmly. Expanded clones are given a class, and other clones once, few, many or no size at all.

J,D,V,length,size,CDR3,DNA
TRBJ2-3,.,TRBV6-1,14,.,CASSVRGFTDTQYF,TGTGCCAGCAGTGTTCGGGGATTCACAGATACGCAGTATTTT
TRBJ2-7,TRBD1,TRBV11-2,14,.,CASSKGQGAYEQYF,TGTGCCAGCAGCAAGGGACAGGGGGCCTACGAGCAGTACTTC
TRBJ1-1,.,TRBV18,15,few,CASSPSSAPQGEAFF,TGTGCCAGCTCACCATCCTCGGCCCCACAGGGTGAAGCTTTCTTT
TRBJ2-7,.,TRBV5-1,14,.,CTSSLGTGSYEQYF,TGCACCAGCAGCTTGGGAACAGGGAGCTACGAGCAGTACTTC
TRBJ1-4,.,TRBV19,16,.,CASSRTALIAREKLFF,TGTGCCAGTAGTCGGACAGCGCTAATCGCACGGGAAAAACTGTTTTTT
TRBJ2-3,TRBD2,TRBV6-5,15,.,CASIRTSGRTDTQYF,TGTGCCAGCATACGGACTAGCGGACGCACAGATACGCAGTATTTT
TRBJ1-3,.,TRBV18,18,.,CASSPYSGRTGSGNTIYF,TGTGCCAGCTCCCCTTATTCTGGACGGACGGGCTCTGGAAACACCATATATTTT
TRBJ2-1,TRBD1,TRBV7-6,16,.,CASSLIGGTAYNEQFF,TGTGCCAGCAGCTTAATAGGTGGGACAGCCTACAATGAGCAGTTCTTC
TRBJ1-5,TRBD1,TRBV6-5,15,.,CASSPDRFSNQPQHF,TGTGCCAGCAGCCCGGACAGGTTTAGCAATCAGCCCCAGCATTTT
TRBJ1-1,TRBD1,TRBV5-1,15,.,CASSLLDRENTEAFF,TGCGCCAGCAGCCTACTGGACAGGGAGAACACTGAAGCTTTCTTT
TRBJ2-5,TRBD2,TRBV11-1,18,once,CASSPPFLAGDLQETQYF,TGTGCCAGCAGCCCACCATTCCTAGCGGGGGACCTCCAAGAGACCCAGTACTTC
TRBJ2-7,TRBD1,TRBV7-7,15,.,CASSSNLGTAYEQYF,TGTGCCAGCAGCTCTAACTTAGGGACAGCCTACGAGCAGTACTTC
TRBJ2-7,TRBD2,TRBV6-1,15,once,CASSDETSGSYEQYF,TGTGCCAGCAGTGATGAGACTAGCGGCTCCTACGAGCAGTACTTC
TRBJ2-1,.,TRBV2,14,.,CASSEWSYYNEQFF,TGTGCCAGCAGTGAATGGTCCTATTACAATGAGCAGTTCTTC
TRBJ2-1,.,TRBV9,12,.,CASSVARNEQFF,TGTGCCAGCAGCGTAGCGAGGAATGAGCAGTTCTTC
TRBJ2-7,TRBD2,TRBV19,15,.,CASKAGGSLSLEQYF,TGTGCCAGTAAAGCGGGGGGATCCCTTTCCCTAGAGCAGTACTTC
TRBJ1-2,.,TRBV5-6,13,.,CASSLEGRYGYTF,TGTGCCAGCAGCTTGGAGGGGAGGTATGGCTACACCTTC
TRBJ1-1,.,TRBV19,15,.,CASSANRAKGTEAFF,TGTGCCAGTAGTGCAAACAGGGCGAAGGGCACTGAAGCTTTCTTT
TRBJ2-3,.,TRBV9,14,.,CASSVYSGTDTQYF,TGTGCCAGCAGCGTATATAGCGGCACAGATACGCAGTATTTT
TRBJ2-7,.,TRBV20-1,10,.,CSAGQYEQYF,TGCAGTGCTGGGCAGTACGAGCAGTACTTC
TRBJ2-5,TRBD2,TRBV28,15,.,CASSPPSGDQETQYF,TGTGCCAGCAGTCCCCCCAGCGGGGACCAAGAGACCCAGTACTTC
TRBJ2-6,TRBD1,TRBV27,15,.,CARRDRVSGANVLTF,TGTGCCAGGAGGGACAGGGTATCTGGGGCCAACGTCCTGACTTTC
TRBJ2-3,TRBD2,TRBV7-9,16,.,CASSSTSGRGTDTQYF,TGTGCCAGCAGCTCAACAAGCGGGAGGGGAACAGATACGCAGTATTTT
TRBJ1-2,.,TRBV6-1,14,.,CASSHTQGTYGYTF,TGTGCCAGCAGCCATACACAGGGAACCTATGGCTACACCTTC
TRBJ1-1,TRBD1,TRBV6-5,12,.,CASSPSGGEAFF,TGTGCCAGCAGCCCCTCAGGGGGTGAAGCTTTCTTT
TRBJ1-1,.,TRBV5-1,14,.,CASSLVAANTEAFF,TGCGCCAGCAGCTTGGTGGCAGCTAACACTGAAGCTTTCTTT
TRBJ2-7,.,TRBV7-8,15,few,CASSLAGAYSYEQYF,TGTGCCAGCAGCTTAGCGGGGGCTTACTCCTACGAGCAGTACTTC
TRBJ1-6,TRBD1,TRBV30,14,.,CAWSVLDRNSPLHF,TGTGCCTGGAGTGTACTGGACAGGAATTCACCCCTCCACTTT
TRBJ2-1,.,TRBV19,14,once,CASSIGDFIDEQFF,TGTGCCAGTAGTATAGGGGACTTCATCGATGAGCAGTTCTTC
TRBJ1-2,.,TRBV2,13,.,CVGGDHSNYGYTF,TGTGTTGGGGGTGATCATTCTAACTATGGCTACACCTTC
TRBJ2-3,.,TRBV5-1,15,few,CASSLMLKGTDTQYF,TGCGCCAGCAGCTTGATGTTAAAGGGCACAGATACGCAGTATTTT
TRBJ2-7,.,TRBV18,14,once,CASSPGQGAGEQYF,TGTGCCAGCTCACCTGGGCAGGGTGCGGGCGAGCAGTACTTC
TRBJ2-5,TRBD1,TRBV7-9,15,few,CASSFWTGGEETQYF,TGTGCCAGCAGCTTTTGGACAGGGGGCGAGGAGACCCAGTACTTC
TRBJ2-1,TRBD2,TRBV4-3,17,.,CASSGTSGSPRREEQFF,TGCGCCAGCAGCGGAACTAGCGGGAGCCCGCGTCGAGAGGAGCAGTTCTTC
TRBJ2-2,.,TRBV14,17,.,CASSQVYGMKGAGELFF,TGTGCCAGCAGCCAAGTATACGGGATGAAAGGGGCCGGGGAGCTGTTTTTT
TRBJ2-7,.,TRBV7-2,12,once,CASGLTPYEQYF,TGTGCCAGCGGACTTACCCCTTACGAGCAGTACTTC
TRBJ1-3,.,TRBV7-2,16,.,CASSQATGLSGNTIYF,TGTGCCAGCAGCCAGGCTACAGGCCTCTCTGGAAACACCATATATTTT
TRBJ2-7,TRBD1,TRBV10-3,15,.,CAISEDEQGAGEQYF,TGTGCCATCAGTGAAGACGAACAGGGGGCAGGTGAGCAGTACTTC
TRBJ2-3,.,TRBV6-6,12,.,CASSPGVDTQYF,TGTGCCAGCAGCCCCGGTGTAGATACGCAGTATTTT
TRBJ2-1,.,TRBV7-9,17,.,CASSLRGGSGTYNEQFF,TGTGCCAGCAGCTTAAGAGGGGGGTCGGGCACCTACAATGAGCAGTTCTTC
TRBJ1-5,.,TRBV27,11,.,CASSLPWPQHF,TGTGCCAGCAGTTTACCGTGGCCCCAGCATTTT
TRBJ2-1,.,TRBV9,16,.,CASSVVGGSSYNEQFF,TGTGCCAGCAGCGTAGTAGGGGGGAGCTCCTACAATGAGCAGTTCTTC
TRBJ1-6,TRBD1,TRBV7-2,14,.,CASRSDRGNSPLHF,TGTGCCAGCAGATCCGACAGGGGAAATTCACCCCTCCACTTT
TRBJ2-1,.,TRBV5-1,15,once,CASSEREWGYNEQFF,TGCGCCAGCAGTGAACGGGAGTGGGGCTACAATGAGCAGTTCTTC
TRBJ2-2,TRBD2,TRBV18,16,.,CASSPQAGGLSGELFF,TGTGCCAGCTCACCACAAGCGGGGGGCCTCTCCGGGGAGCTGTTTTTT
TRBJ2-3,.,TRBV4-2,16,.,CASSQVGGGPGDTQYF,TGTGCCAGCAGCCAAGTAGGGGGGGGGCCTGGAGATACGCAGTATTTT
TRBJ2-5,.,TRBV29-1,14,.,CSVEVGPSQETQYF,TGCAGCGTTGAAGTGGGGCCGAGCCAAGAGACCCAGTACTTC
TRBJ1-1,.,TRBV4-2,14,.,CASSQDLEGKEAFF,TGTGCCAGCAGCCAAGATCTTGAGGGCAAGGAAGCTTTCTTT
TRBJ1-4,.,TRBV9,15,.,CARAAEDSVNEKLFF,TGTGCCCGCGCGGCGGAAGACAGTGTTAATGAAAAACTGTTTTTT
TRBJ2-1,.,TRBV11-2,15,.,CASTQAGHLYNEQFF,TGTGCCAGCACCCAGGCGGGACACCTATACAATGAGCAGTTCTTC
TRBJ1-3,.,TRBV6-5,15,.,CASSYSIGRGNTIYF,TGTGCCAGCAGTTACTCGATAGGGCGGGGAAACACCATATATTTT